Shown below are 27 T cell receptor beta chains from a single sample sequenced in a study of blood T cell repertoires in COVID-19. The data were produced by immunoSEQ multiplex PCR, yet TCRdb's version contains in-frame clones alone and is incomplete. The repertoire holds under 200,000 clones, 81% seen once, with roughly 6% in the top ten. Sequenced material: PBMCs or T cells enriched from blood (not recorded which). These receptors originate from a woman in her forties with acute COVID-19.

The chain joins TRBV4-2 to TRBJ1-4; D not certain. The CDR3 has 14 residues. V lost 3 bases, J lost 2 bases, and 7 bases lay in between. In germline, CDR1 is LGHNA, CDR2 YNFKEQ. CDR3 DNA sequence: TGTGCCAGCAGCCATGAACAGACTAATGAAAAACTGTTTTTT. Protein product: CASSHEQTNEKLFF.

The chain combines TRBV12-5 with TRBJ1-2, with D perhaps TRBD1 (6 bases). V was shortened by 6 bases and J by 4 bases, with 12 bases between the two germline ends. The CDR3 totals 13 residues. Germline CDR1 is LGHNT and CDR2 is FRNRAP. CDR3 DNA: TGTGCTAGTGGAACAACAGGGAGCTATGGCTACACCTTC. It is translated as CASGTTGSYGYTF.

V and J are TRBV19 and TRBJ2-2; TRBD1 aligns across 7 bases. This CDR3 spans 14 amino acids. In germline, CDR1 is LNHDA, CDR2 SQIVND (reference sequence). V shed 4 bases and J 3 bases; nucleotides not matched to a gene: 2. This chain's CDR3 is CASSTRGYTGELFF. In nucleotides, the CDR3 is TGTGCCAGTAGTACCAGGGGGTACACCGGGGAGCTGTTTTTT.

The V gene is TRBV18, the J gene TRBJ1-3; the match to TRBD1 covers 9 bases. Germline CDR1 reads KGHSH; CDR2 reads LQKENI. Germline trimming cut 8 bases from V and 4 bases from J; bases unmatched to any gene: 12. CDR3 size: 16 residues. The CDR3 protein is CASGSTGGNEGNTIYF. The DNA of the CDR3 is TGTGCCAGCGGCTCTACAGGGGGCAATGAGGGAAACACCATATATTTT.

This clone has more than one count but fewer than ten. The chain employs TRBV7-8 and TRBJ2-5; 10 nucleotides match TRBD2. CDR1 and CDR2 (germline): SGHVS, FQNEAQ. Trimming removed 0 bases from V and 5 bases from J; junction bases left unmatched: 6. The CDR3 spans 16 residues. CDR3 loop: CASSLAAAGGLETQYF. The CDR3 nucleotides are TGTGCCAGCAGCTTAGCGGCAGCGGGAGGGTTGGAGACCCAGTACTTC. The whole variable domain, remainder taken from reference TRBV7-8 and TRBJ2-5, is GAGVSQSPRYKVAKRGQDVALRCDPISGHVSLFWYQQALGQGPEFLTYFQNEAQLDKSGLPSDRFFAERPEGSVSTLKIQRTQQEDSAVYLCASSLAAAGGLETQYFGPGTRLLVL.

The chain joins TRBV7-3 to TRBJ2-3; D uncertain. This CDR3 is 12 amino acids long. The germline V and J ends were trimmed by 5 bases and 5 bases, with 8 bases remaining between them. Germline CDR1 reads SGHTA; CDR2 reads FQGTGA. For the CDR3, the DNA is TGTGCCAGCAGCGCGAACGGAGATACGCAGTATTTT. This encodes CASSANGDTQYF.

In its sample, this clone was seen once. J is TRBJ2-7 and V is TRBV10-3, with 7 bases identical to TRBD1. V shed 3 bases, J shed 2 bases, and the junction held 10 bases outside the gene matches. Germline values: CDR1 ENHRY, CDR2 SYGVKD. The CDR3 totals 16 residues. CDR3 amino acids: CAISEAQTGKTYEQYF. In DNA form, the CDR3 reads TGTGCCATCAGTGAAGCCCAGACAGGGAAAACCTACGAGCAGTACTTC.

The genes are TRBV7-8 and TRBJ2-1, with no clear D. V was trimmed by 3 bases and J by 3 bases, leaving 15 bases between them. Per the germline V gene, CDR1 is SGHVS and CDR2 is FQNEAQ. The CDR3 consists of 16 residues. CDR3 amino acids: CASSFPVWAGYNEQFF. DNA of the CDR3: TGTGCCAGCAGCTTTCCCGTATGGGCTGGCTACAATGAGCAGTTCTTC.

The chain couples TRBV19 to TRBJ1-1, with a weak D call TRBD1 (5 bases). V was trimmed by 3 bases and J by 8 bases, leaving 7 bases between them. Germline V CDR1 and CDR2: LNHDA, SQIVND (reference sequence). This CDR3 is 11 amino acids long. CDR3 coding DNA: TGTGCCAGTAGTATGGGGGGGGAAGCTTTCTTT. It translates to CASSMGGEAFF.

This clone was recorded a few times. The rearrangement links TRBV11-2 to TRBJ2-3; TRBD2 matches 12 bases. Germline CDR1 SGHAT, CDR2 FQNNGV. This CDR3 has 17 amino acids. V lost 1 base and J lost 4; bases outside the gene matches: 6. Here the CDR3 reads CASSLGASGRVADTQYF. CDR3 sequence (DNA): TGTGCCAGCAGCTTAGGGGCTAGCGGGAGGGTAGCAGATACGCAGTATTTT.

This chain links TRBV2 with TRBJ2-1; D is ambiguous. Trimming removed 2 bases at V and 5 bases at J, with 4 bases between. In germline, CDR1 is SNHLY, CDR2 FYNNEI. The CDR3 length is 12 residues. In DNA form, the CDR3 reads TGTGCCAGCAGTGAATCCGACAATGAGCAGTTCTTC. Its translation: CASSESDNEQFF.

The rearrangement links TRBV7-9 to TRBJ1-2; a weak D match, TRBD1 (6 bases). The CDR3 is made up of 16 amino acids. In germline, CDR1 is SEHNR, CDR2 FQNEAQ (reference sequence). V was clipped by 6 bases and J by 8 bases, with 25 bases between them. The CDR3 region has the DNA TGTGCCAGCAGTCCCCTCCGGGACAATCATGAGAGAGGCTACACCTTC. Encoded protein: CASSPLRDNHERGYTF.

The chain employs TRBV7-2 and TRBJ2-7; a weak D match, TRBD2 (6 bases). Per germline, CDR1 SGHTA and CDR2 FQGNSA. The CDR3 is 14 amino acids. V lost 1 base and J 3 bases, leaving 10 bases between the germline ends. CDR3 nucleotide sequence: TGTGCCAGCAGCTTAGTTAGCGGCGACTACGAGCAGTACTTC. The encoded protein is CASSLVSGDYEQYF.

V is TRBV2 and J is TRBJ2-2, with D unclear. The CDR3 runs 11 residues. The germline V and J ends were trimmed by 8 bases and 8 bases, with 9 bases remaining between them. From germline, CDR1 is SNHLY and CDR2 FYNNEI. CDR3 amino acids: CASGLQGELFF. CDR3 nucleotides: TGTGCCAGCGGCCTACAGGGGGAGCTGTTTTTT. The variable domain in full, completed from reference TRBV2 and TRBJ2-2, reads EPEVTQTPSHQVTQMGQEVILRCVPISNHLYFYWYRQILGQKVEFLVSFYNNEISEKSEIFDDQFSVERPDGSNFTLKIRSTKLEDSAMYFCASGLQGELFFGEGSRLTVL.

The chain combines TRBV9 with TRBJ1-2, with TRBD1 identical over 9 bases. Germline V gene lookup returns CDR1 SGDLS and CDR2 YYNGEE. V lost 4 bases and J lost 4; bases outside the gene matches: 11. This CDR3 has 16 amino acids. CDR3 DNA sequence: TGTGCCAGCAGCTCATACCTCCGGACAGGGGTCTATGGCTACACCTTC. Its translation is CASSSYLRTGVYGYTF.

This clone has only one observation. The rearrangement links TRBV11-3 to TRBJ2-1; D possibly corresponds to TRBD2 (5 bases). Deletions cut 4 bases from V and 6 bases from J, with 16 bases between. CDR1 and CDR2 from the germline V gene are SGHNT and YENEEA. The CDR3 contains 15 residues. CDR3 amino acids: CASSSAGLTSNEQFF. The CDR3 region has the DNA TGTGCCAGCAGCTCGGCGGGCCTCACCTCCAATGAGCAGTTCTTC.

This chain uses TRBV11-3 with TRBJ2-1, with a possible D match to TRBD2 (5 bases). Trimming removed 1 base at V and 7 bases at J, with 8 bases between. The CDR3 has 13 amino acids. Looked up from germline, CDR1 is SGHNT and CDR2 is YENEEA. The CDR3 DNA is TGTGCCAGCAGCTTAGTCGGGGTAAATGAGCAGTTCTTC. Its protein is CASSLVGVNEQFF.

The J gene is TRBJ2-1, the V gene TRBV5-1, with 10 bases fitting TRBD2. The junction had 6 bases not matched to a gene; V was cut back by 0 bases and J by 6 bases. CDR1 SGHRS and CDR2 YFSETQ come from the germline V gene. This CDR3 contains 16 residues. The CDR3 reads CASSLELLAGINEQFF. DNA of the CDR3: TGCGCCAGCAGCTTGGAATTACTAGCGGGAATCAATGAGCAGTTCTTC.

The chain joins TRBV28 to TRBJ1-4; no clear D. Germline CDR1 reads MDHEN; CDR2 reads SYDVKM. V gave up 5 bases and J gave up 5 bases, with 12 bases separating them. CDR3 size: 14 residues. CDR3 protein: CASSGLLRNEKLFF. CDR3 DNA sequence: TGTGCCAGCAGTGGACTTCTCAGGAATGAAAAACTGTTTTTT. Filled out from reference TRBV28 and TRBJ1-4, the complete variable domain reads DVKVTQSSRYLVKRTGEKVFLECVQDMDHENMFWYRQDPGLGLRLIYFSYDVKMKEKGDIPEGYSVSREKKERFSLILESASTNQTSMYLCASSGLLRNEKLFFGSGTQLSVL.

The CDR3 sequence: CASSSQTTGPSEKLFF. Here the CDR3 DNA reads TGTGCCAGCAGCTCACAAACGACAGGCCCTAGCGAAAAACTGTTTTTT. The chain recombines TRBV5-6 with TRBJ1-4; a possible D gene is TRBD1 (6 bases). V was shortened by 3 bases and J by 8 bases, with 20 bases between the two germline ends. The CDR3 consists of 16 residues. The germline gives CDR1 SGHDT, CDR2 YYEEEE.

J is TRBJ1-2 and V is TRBV16, with D possibly being TRBD1 (5 bases). Per germline, CDR1 KGHSY and CDR2 FQNENV. Between the trimmed V and J ends, which lost 5 bases and 5 bases, there was a span of 15 bases. The CDR3 loop spans 14 amino acids. As DNA, the CDR3 is TGTGCCAGCAGCTCGCGTGGGGGGAGATATGGCTACACCTTC. It codes for CASSSRGGRYGYTF.

In this sample, this clone turned up a few times. This CDR3 is CASKKSTTPGLAGVGSYNEQFF. CDR3 sequence (DNA): TGCGCCAGCAAAAAGAGCACTACGCCGGGACTAGCGGGAGTCGGGTCCTACAATGAGCAGTTCTTC. The rearrangement joins TRBV5-1 to TRBJ2-1, with TRBD2 matching 14 bases. Germline assignment: CDR1 SGHRS and CDR2 YFSETQ. Trimming took 6 bases from V and 1 from J; bases not matched to a gene: 21. The CDR3 has 22 amino acids.

The rearrangement uses TRBV7-8 and TRBJ2-2; no definite D call. This CDR3 is 16 amino acids long. From germline, CDR1 is SGHVS and CDR2 FQNEAQ. The V end lost 5 bases, the J end lost 0 bases, and 13 bases lay between the germline ends. The CDR3 sequence is CASSLSIGANTGELFF. The CDR3 DNA reads TGTGCCAGCAGCCTCTCGATAGGAGCGAACACCGGGGAGCTGTTTTTT. The complete variable domain, with remaining parts taken from reference TRBV7-8 and TRBJ2-2, reads GAGVSQSPRYKVAKRGQDVALRCDPISGHVSLFWYQQALGQGPEFLTYFQNEAQLDKSGLPSDRFFAERPEGSVSTLKIQRTQQEDSAVYLCASSLSIGANTGELFFGEGSRLTVL.

The V call is TRBV12-3 or TRBV12-4, the J call TRBJ1-2; TRBD1 might be the D (6 bases). Trimming removed 7 bases from V and 4 bases from J, with 13 bases in between. The CDR3 is made up of 13 amino acids. The CDR3 region is CASTPGAGYGYTF. The CDR3 coding sequence is TGTGCCAGCACCCCAGGGGCCGGCTATGGCTACACCTTC.

This clone was counted between two and nine times. The chain is built from TRBV3-1 (or the pseudogene TRBV3-2) and TRBJ2-1; 9 bases match TRBD2. CDR1 and CDR2 (germline): LGHDT, YNNKEL (reference sequence). V shed 1 base, J shed 4 bases, and the junction held 2 bases outside the gene matches. The CDR3 covers 15 residues. CDR3 protein: CASSQGLAVYNEQFF. The CDR3 DNA follows: TGTGCCAGCAGCCAAGGACTAGCGGTATACAATGAGCAGTTCTTC.

To note about this clone: The sample contains more than one DNA sequence encoding this CDR3. This chain joins TRBV11-2 and TRBJ1-2; D is unclear. The ends were cut back, 0 bases at V and 2 bases at J, with 4 bases in the middle. The CDR3 loop spans 13 amino acids. The germline V gene encodes CDR1 SGHAT and CDR2 FQNNGV. CDR3 sequence (DNA): TGTGCCAGCAGCTTAGACAGGAACTATGGCTACACCTTC. Encoded protein: CASSLDRNYGYTF.

A single count supports this clone. This chain joins TRBV24-1 and TRBJ2-5; 7 bases align to TRBD2. Germline loops: CDR1 KGHDR, CDR2 SFDVKD. The CDR3 length is 15 residues. Losses at the gene ends were 5 bases for V and 0 bases for J; bases not matched to a gene: 5. CDR3 bases: TGTGCCACCAGTGCTTCTAGCGGCTACCAAGAGACCCAGTACTTC. Its protein is CATSASSGYQETQYF.